Below are 21 T cell receptor beta chains sequenced from a single sample in a study of CD8 T cells in ankylosing spondylitis. MiXCR was run by TCRdb on the 5' RACE reads, yielding one entry per CDR3 protein. The table includes roughly 130,000 distinct CDR3 sequences, 7% to 9% detected once. Sequencing was carried out using synovial fluid, either unsorted or a sorted T cell fraction (not recorded which). Receptor source: a male donor with ankylosing spondylitis.

The V gene is TRBV7-8, the J gene TRBJ2-7; TRBD1 aligns across 7 bases. J was trimmed by 3 bases and V by 7 bases; bases with no gene match: 6. CDR1 is SGHVS and CDR2 is FQNEAQ in the germline V gene. The CDR3 is 13 residues long. CDR3 residues: CASTPGGIYEQYF. Here the CDR3 DNA reads TGTGCCAGCACCCCAGGGGGAATCTACGAGCAGTACTTC.

This clonotype was counted between two and nine times. The J gene is TRBJ2-2, the V gene TRBV27; D is uncertain. The CDR3 covers 16 residues. V lost 4 bases and J lost 4, with 16 bases in between. The germline gives CDR1 MNHEY, CDR2 SMNVEV (reference sequence). CDR3 loop: CASSSQGRMLTGELFF. CDR3 coding DNA: TGTGCCAGCAGTTCACAAGGTAGAATGCTCACCGGGGAGCTGTTTTTT.

This clonotype was picked up one time. The chain is built from TRBV7-2 and TRBJ2-5, with D possibly matching TRBD2 (6 bases). Germline lookup yields CDR1 SGHTA and CDR2 FQGNSA. The CDR3 is 16 residues long. Deletions cut 5 bases from V and 1 base from J, with 17 bases between. As DNA, the CDR3 is TGTGCCAGCAGCCCAGTCGGAGGGGCCCTCCAAGAGACCCAGTACTTC. Translated: CASSPVGGALQETQYF.

In its sample, this clonotype was seen many times. This chain links TRBV12-3 or TRBV12-4 with TRBJ2-3; D is unresolved. Deletions cut 6 bases from V and 0 bases from J, with 10 bases between. This CDR3 comprises 14 residues. For the CDR3, the DNA is TGTGCCAGCAGCTCCACCACCAGCACAGATACGCAGTATTTT. Translation: CASSSTTSTDTQYF.

The table lists this clonotype with many counts. The J gene is TRBJ2-7, the V gene TRBV20-1, with TRBD2 identical over 7 bases. Germline CDR1 reads DFQATT; CDR2 reads SNEGSKA (reference sequence). V shed 3 bases, J shed 0 bases, and the junction held 8 bases outside the gene matches. The CDR3 extends over 15 amino acids. The CDR3 DNA sequence: TGCAGTGCTAGTTATAGACTAGCCAGCTCCTACGAGCAGTACTTC. The encoded protein is CSASYRLASSYEQYF.

The table lists this clonotype with many counts. The chain combines TRBV9 with TRBJ2-3; D uncertain. The CDR3 is 14 amino acids. Germline CDR1 reads SGDLS; CDR2 reads YYNGEE. Trimming left V 3 bases short and J 6 bases short, with 14 bases between. The DNA for the CDR3 is TGTGCCAGCAGCGCATCCCCCTGGACCGATACGCAGTATTTT. Protein sequence: CASSASPWTDTQYF.

The sample holds many counts of this clonotype. The genes are TRBV7-9 and TRBJ2-7; 9 bases align to TRBD1. V was clipped by 3 bases and J by 3 bases; unmatched bases: 3. Germline assignment: CDR1 SEHNR and CDR2 FQNEAQ (reference sequence). The CDR3 contains 14 residues. CDR3 loop: CASSLGQGLYEQYF. Here the CDR3 DNA reads TGTGCCAGCAGCTTGGGACAGGGACTCTACGAGCAGTACTTC.

Ten or more counts support this clonotype. The V call is TRBV6-6, the J call TRBJ1-6, with D possibly matching TRBD1 (5 bases). Trimming removed 8 bases from V and 10 bases from J, with 15 bases in between. The CDR3 is 13 residues long. Germline CDR1 reads MNHNY; CDR2 reads SVGAGI (reference sequence). Here the CDR3 DNA reads TGTGCCAGCGGGTGGGGGGAAGGCTCACCCCTCCACTTT. As protein: CASGWGEGSPLHF.

The chain has TRBV5-4 and TRBJ1-2, with D maybe TRBD1 (5 bases). The ends were cut back, 3 bases at V and 2 bases at J, with 8 bases in the middle. Germline V lookup: CDR1 SGHNT, CDR2 YYREEE (reference sequence). The CDR3 runs to 13 residues. CDR3 sequence: CASSWGVNYGYTF. CDR3 in DNA: TGTGCCAGCAGCTGGGGGGTGAACTATGGCTACACCTTC.

This clonotype was seen ten or more times. The chain employs TRBV7-2 and TRBJ2-1, with a tentative D call TRBD1 (8 bases). The CDR3 is 13 amino acids. The ends were cut back, 5 bases at V and 8 bases at J, with 13 bases in the middle. Germline V gives CDR1 SGHTA, CDR2 FQGNSA. This chain's CDR3 is CASSRTGRDEQFF. The DNA for the CDR3 is TGTGCCAGCAGCCGGACAGGGAGGGATGAGCAGTTCTTC.

A few counts support this clonotype. V and J are TRBV2 and TRBJ2-1; D is possibly TRBD1 (6 bases). Germline CDR1 reads SNHLY; CDR2 reads FYNNEI. V lost 2 bases, J lost 4 bases, and 6 bases lay in between. This CDR3 comprises 13 residues. DNA of the CDR3: TGTGCCAGCAGTGAAACAGGGTACAATGAGCAGTTCTTC. Its protein is CASSETGYNEQFF.

This clonotype was counted many times. This chain connects TRBV12-3 or TRBV12-4 to TRBJ2-1; 8 bases match TRBD1. The ends lost 5 bases at V and 12 bases at J; junction bases unmatched: 3. The CDR3 extends over 11 amino acids. The CDR3 loop reads CASSLDRAQFF. CDR3 bases: TGTGCCAGCAGTCTGGACAGGGCGCAGTTCTTC.

This clonotype was recorded many times. This chain uses TRBV5-5 with TRBJ1-4; 9 bases map to TRBD1. With 4 bases clipped from V and 10 bases from J, the junction kept 14 bases outside the gene matches. Per germline, CDR1 SGHKS and CDR2 YYEKEE (reference sequence). This CDR3 has 16 amino acids. The CDR3: CASSAGTGTGRRKLFF. The CDR3 bases are TGTGCCAGCAGCGCAGGCACCGGGACAGGGAGGCGAAAACTGTTTTTT. The full variable domain, rest sourced from reference TRBV5-5 and TRBJ1-4, is DAGVTQSPTHLIKTRGQQVTLRCSPISGHKSVSWYQQVLGQGPQFIFQYYEKEERGRGNFPDRFSARQFPNYSSELNVNALLLGDSALYLCASSAGTGTGRRKLFFGSGTQLSVL.

This clonotype was observed at least ten times. The chain combines TRBV5-1 with TRBJ2-1; tentative D call: TRBD2 (7 bases). V was shortened by 6 bases and J by 5 bases, with 27 bases between the two germline ends. The CDR3 has 18 residues. The germline V gene encodes CDR1 SGHRS and CDR2 YFSETQ. The CDR3 loop reads CASTNRGATQGTNNEQFF. As DNA, the CDR3 is TGCGCCAGCACTAATCGGGGGGCCACCCAGGGGACTAACAATGAGCAGTTCTTC.

This clonotype was seen ten or more times. The chain has TRBV5-1 and TRBJ1-5; no clear D. The CDR3 length is 14 residues. Trimming cost V 4 bases and J 2 bases, with 10 bases left between them. Per the germline V gene, CDR1 is SGHRS and CDR2 is YFSETQ. The CDR3 loop reads CASSPDMGNQPQHF. The CDR3 DNA follows: TGCGCCAGCAGCCCAGACATGGGCAATCAGCCCCAGCATTTT.

V and J are TRBV12-3 or TRBV12-4 and TRBJ1-1, with D perhaps TRBD1 (6 bases). The CDR3 consists of 16 residues. Trimming shortened V by 6 bases and J by 0 bases, and 17 bases separated the two germline ends. CDR3 nucleotides: TGTGCCAGCAGCCTAACTCCACAGGGCATGAACACTGAAGCTTTCTTT. Translated: CASSLTPQGMNTEAFF.

Many counts were recorded for this clonotype. The DNA of the CDR3 is TGTGCCAGCAGCAGGAGTCTTAGCAATCAGCCCCAGCATTTT. Amino acids: CASSRSLSNQPQHF. The J gene is TRBJ1-5, the V gene TRBV28; no reliable D call. Looked up from germline, CDR1 is MDHEN and CDR2 is SYDVKM. The CDR3 sequence is 14 residues long. V lost 6 bases to trimming and J lost 0 bases, with 9 bases between them.

This clonotype was counted a few times. The CDR3 region is CAWSLGGDTDTQYF. CDR3 nucleotides: TGTGCCTGGAGTCTGGGGGGTGACACAGATACGCAGTATTTT. The chain is built from TRBV30 and TRBJ2-3; tentatively, D is TRBD2 (6 bases). The CDR3 covers 14 residues. Germline CDR1 reads GTSNPN; CDR2 reads SVGIG (reference sequence). The V end lost 2 bases, the J end lost 2 bases, and 11 bases lay between the germline ends.

This clonotype was detected many times. V gene TRBV20-1 combines with J gene TRBJ2-3; maybe TRBD2 (6 bases). V was cut by 1 base and J by 7 bases, with 12 bases left in between. Germline V gene sequence: CDR1 DFQATT, CDR2 SNEGSKA (reference sequence). There are 13 residues in the CDR3. Here the CDR3 reads CSARVPGVNTQYF. In DNA, the CDR3 is TGCAGTGCTAGAGTTCCGGGAGTTAATACGCAGTATTTT.

This clonotype was observed many times. The chain has TRBV7-9 and TRBJ2-1; a possible D gene is TRBD2 (6 bases). The V end lost 7 bases, the J end lost 10 bases, and 17 bases lay between the germline ends. The CDR3 runs 13 residues. From germline, CDR1 is SEHNR and CDR2 FQNEAQ (reference sequence). The CDR3, as DNA: TGTGCCAGCACCTTTTATGGAGGGGACGAGCAGTTCTTC. Its protein is CASTFYGGDEQFF.

This clonotype appeared many times. The J gene is TRBJ1-1, the V gene TRBV2; TRBD1 agrees at 7 bases. The CDR3 consists of 16 residues. V dropped 8 bases and J dropped 1; count of bases not matched to a gene: 13. CDR1 and CDR2 from the germline V gene are SNHLY and FYNNEI. The CDR3 is CASRQGGELENTEAFF. The CDR3 DNA follows: TGTGCCAGCCGGCAAGGGGGCGAGTTGGAGAACACTGAAGCTTTCTTT.